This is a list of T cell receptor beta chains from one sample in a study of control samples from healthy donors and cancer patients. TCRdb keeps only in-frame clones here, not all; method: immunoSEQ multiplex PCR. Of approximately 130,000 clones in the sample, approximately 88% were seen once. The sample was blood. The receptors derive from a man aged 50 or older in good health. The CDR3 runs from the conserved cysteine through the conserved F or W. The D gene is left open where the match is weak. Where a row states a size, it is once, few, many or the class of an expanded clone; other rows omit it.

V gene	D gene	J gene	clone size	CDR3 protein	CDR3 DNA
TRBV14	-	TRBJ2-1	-	CASSQRRGHSGGNEQFF	TGTGCCAGCAGCCAAAGGCGAGGGCATTCTGGGGGCAATGAGCAGTTCTTC
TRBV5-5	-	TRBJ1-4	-	CASSSRGTINEKLFF	TGTGCCAGCAGCTCGCGGGGTACGATTAATGAAAAACTGTTTTTT
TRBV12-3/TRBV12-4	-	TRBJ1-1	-	CAPRRGDTEAFF	TGTGCACCACGTCGGGGGGACACTGAAGCTTTCTTT
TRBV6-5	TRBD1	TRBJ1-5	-	CASRGQGRNQPQHF	TGTGCCAGCAGGGGACAGGGGAGAAATCAGCCCCAGCATTTT
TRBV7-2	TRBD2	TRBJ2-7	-	CASSLYRGDYEQYF	TGTGCCAGCAGCTTATATCGGGGGGACTACGAGCAGTACTTC
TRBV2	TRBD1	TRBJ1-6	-	CASSPGQGFSPLHF	TGTGCCAGCAGTCCGGGACAGGGGTTTTCACCCCTCCACTTT
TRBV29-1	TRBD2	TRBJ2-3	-	CSVEGPSGTDTQYF	TGCAGCGTTGAAGGCCCTAGCGGGACAGATACGCAGTATTTT
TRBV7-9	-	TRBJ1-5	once	CASSFDNQPQHF	TGTGCCAGCAGCTTCGACAATCAGCCCCAGCATTTT
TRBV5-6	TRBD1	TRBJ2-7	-	CASRSGTGPYEQYF	TGTGCCAGCAGATCCGGGACAGGGCCCTACGAGCAGTACTTC
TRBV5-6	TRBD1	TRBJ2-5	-	CASSPKTGGETQYF	TGTGCCAGCAGCCCCAAGACAGGGGGAGAGACCCAGTACTTC
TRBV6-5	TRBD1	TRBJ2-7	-	CASSYSGQGYSYEQYF	TGTGCCAGCAGTTACTCAGGACAGGGTTACTCCTACGAGCAGTACTTC
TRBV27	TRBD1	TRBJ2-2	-	CASTTGQGMGNTGELFF	TGTGCCAGCACTACGGGACAGGGGATGGGGAACACCGGGGAGCTGTTTTTT
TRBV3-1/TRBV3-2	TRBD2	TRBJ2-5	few	CASSPPGLAGGHETQYF	TGTGCCAGCAGCCCACCGGGACTAGCGGGGGGGCACGAGACCCAGTACTTC
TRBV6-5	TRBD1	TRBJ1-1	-	CASSLGGAGRTEAFF	TGTGCCAGCAGTCTAGGGGGCGCGGGTAGGACTGAAGCTTTCTTT
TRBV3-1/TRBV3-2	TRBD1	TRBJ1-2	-	CASSFKTGGYGYTF	TGTGCCAGCAGTTTCAAGACAGGGGGGTATGGCTACACCTTC
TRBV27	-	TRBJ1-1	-	CASSLWALTINTEAFF	TGTGCCAGCAGTTTATGGGCTCTCACAATCAACACTGAAGCTTTCTTT
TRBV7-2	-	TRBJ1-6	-	CASSYDQGQNSPLHF	TGTGCCAGCAGCTATGACCAGGGGCAGAATTCACCCCTCCACTTT
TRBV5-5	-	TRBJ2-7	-	CASSLEYEQYF	TGTGCCAGCAGCTTGGAGTACGAGCAGTACTTC
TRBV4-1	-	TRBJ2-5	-	CASSQERPQETQYF	TGCGCCAGCAGCCAAGAAAGACCGCAAGAGACCCAGTACTTC
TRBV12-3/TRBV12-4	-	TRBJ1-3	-	CASSNNGNTIYF	TGTGCCAGCAGTAACAATGGAAACACCATATATTTT
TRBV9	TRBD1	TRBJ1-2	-	CASSSRTGVVHGYTF	TGTGCCAGCAGCTCTCGGACAGGGGTGGTACATGGCTACACCTTC
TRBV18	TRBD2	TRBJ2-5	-	CASSPPKNAGDQETQYF	TGTGCCAGCTCACCACCGAAGAACGCGGGGGACCAAGAGACCCAGTACTTC